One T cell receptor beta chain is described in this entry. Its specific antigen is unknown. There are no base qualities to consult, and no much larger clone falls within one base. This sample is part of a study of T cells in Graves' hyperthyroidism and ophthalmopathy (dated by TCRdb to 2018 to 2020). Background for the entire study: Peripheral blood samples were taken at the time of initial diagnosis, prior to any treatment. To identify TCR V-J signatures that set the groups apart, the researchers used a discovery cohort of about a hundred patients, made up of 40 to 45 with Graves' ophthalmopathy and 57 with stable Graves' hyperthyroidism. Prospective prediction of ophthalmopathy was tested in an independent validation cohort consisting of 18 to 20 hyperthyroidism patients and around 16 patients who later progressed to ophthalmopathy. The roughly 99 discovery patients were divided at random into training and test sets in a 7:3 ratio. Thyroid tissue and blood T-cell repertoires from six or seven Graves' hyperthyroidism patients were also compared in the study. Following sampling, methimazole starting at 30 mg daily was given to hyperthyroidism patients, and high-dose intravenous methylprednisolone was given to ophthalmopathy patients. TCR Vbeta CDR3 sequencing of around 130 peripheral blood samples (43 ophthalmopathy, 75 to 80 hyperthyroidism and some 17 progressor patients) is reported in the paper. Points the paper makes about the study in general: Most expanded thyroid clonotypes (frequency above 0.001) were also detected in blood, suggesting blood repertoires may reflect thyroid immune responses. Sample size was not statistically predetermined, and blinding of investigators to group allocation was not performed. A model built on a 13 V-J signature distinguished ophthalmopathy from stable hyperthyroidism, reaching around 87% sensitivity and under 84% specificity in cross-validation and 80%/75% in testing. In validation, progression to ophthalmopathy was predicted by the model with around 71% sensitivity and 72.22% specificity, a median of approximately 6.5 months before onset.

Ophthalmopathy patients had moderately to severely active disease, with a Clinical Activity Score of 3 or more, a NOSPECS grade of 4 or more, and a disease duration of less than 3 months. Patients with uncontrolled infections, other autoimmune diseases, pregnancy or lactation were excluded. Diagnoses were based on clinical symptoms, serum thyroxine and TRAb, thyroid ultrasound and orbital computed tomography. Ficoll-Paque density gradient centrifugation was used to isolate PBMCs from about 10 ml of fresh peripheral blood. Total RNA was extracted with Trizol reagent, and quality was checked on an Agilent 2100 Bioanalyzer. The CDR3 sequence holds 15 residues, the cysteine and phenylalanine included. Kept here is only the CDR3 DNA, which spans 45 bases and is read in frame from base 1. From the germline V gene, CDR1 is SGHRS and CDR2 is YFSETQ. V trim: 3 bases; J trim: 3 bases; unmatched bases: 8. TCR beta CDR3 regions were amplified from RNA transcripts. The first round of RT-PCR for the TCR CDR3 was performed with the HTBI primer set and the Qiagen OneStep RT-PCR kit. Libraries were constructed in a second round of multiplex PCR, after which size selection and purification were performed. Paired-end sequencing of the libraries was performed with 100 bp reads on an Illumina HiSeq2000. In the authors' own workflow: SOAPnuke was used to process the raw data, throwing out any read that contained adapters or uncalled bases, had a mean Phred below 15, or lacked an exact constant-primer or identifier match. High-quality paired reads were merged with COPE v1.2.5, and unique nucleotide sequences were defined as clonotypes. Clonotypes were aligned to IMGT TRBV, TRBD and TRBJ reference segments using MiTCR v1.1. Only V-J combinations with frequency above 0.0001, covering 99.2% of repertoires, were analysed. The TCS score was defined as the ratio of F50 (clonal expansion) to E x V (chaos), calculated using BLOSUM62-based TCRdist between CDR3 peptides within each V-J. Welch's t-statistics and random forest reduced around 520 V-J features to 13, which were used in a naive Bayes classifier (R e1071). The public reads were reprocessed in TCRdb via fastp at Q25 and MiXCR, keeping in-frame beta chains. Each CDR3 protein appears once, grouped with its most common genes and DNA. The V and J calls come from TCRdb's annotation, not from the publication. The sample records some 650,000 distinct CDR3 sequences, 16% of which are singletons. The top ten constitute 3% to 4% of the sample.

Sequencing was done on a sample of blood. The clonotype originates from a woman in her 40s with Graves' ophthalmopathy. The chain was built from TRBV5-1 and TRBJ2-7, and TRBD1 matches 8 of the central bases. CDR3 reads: CASSSTDRALYEQYF. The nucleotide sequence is TGCGCCAGCAGCTCGACGGACAGGGCCCTCTACGAGCAGTACTTC.